The 8 T cell receptor beta chains below all came from one sample that was sequenced in a study of T-cell memory formation after mild COVID-19. Each CDR3 protein gets one entry after TCRdb re-called the 5' RACE reads with MiXCR. The top ten clones hold about 20% of a sample with 300,000 to 400,000 distinct CDR3 sequences, 13% of them seen once. The sequenced sample was PBMCs or a T cell subset sorted from them (not recorded which). Receptors were obtained from a young man who had mild COVID-19 (a few samples of this study predate the infection). Cell type and time point are not known.

The V and J genes are TRBV7-9 and TRBJ2-7; possibly TRBD1 or TRBD2 for D (5 bases each). Trimming pared 1 base from V and 3 bases from J, leaving 10 bases between. The germline V gene has CDR1 SEHNR and CDR2 FQNEAQ (reference sequence). CDR3 length equals 14 residues. DNA for the CDR3: TGTGCCAGCAGCTTAGGGGGGACGGTCTACGAGCAGTACTTC. Amino acid sequence: CASSLGGTVYEQYF.

In its sample, this clonotype was seen a few times. The chain couples TRBV5-5 to TRBJ2-2; 7 positions match TRBD1. V lost 2 bases and J lost 3; bases outside the gene matches: 7. The germline CDR1 and CDR2 sequences are SGHKS and YYEKEE (reference sequence). The CDR3 spans 16 residues. The CDR3 sequence: CASSLTTGFHTGELFF. The CDR3, as DNA: TGTGCCAGCAGCTTAACGACAGGGTTCCACACCGGGGAGCTGTTTTTT.

The chain couples TRBV11-2 to TRBJ2-7; no firm D call. There are 11 residues in the CDR3. Between the trimmed V and J ends, which lost 8 bases and 6 bases, there was a span of 11 bases. From germline, CDR1 is SGHAT and CDR2 FQNNGV. The CDR3 protein is CASPTWSEQYF. The CDR3 DNA is TGTGCCAGCCCAACCTGGTCCGAGCAGTACTTC.

This chain uses TRBV7-9 with TRBJ1-6; TRBD1 agrees at 7 bases. CDR3 length: 16 amino acids. Germline CDR1 reads SEHNR; CDR2 reads FQNEAQ (reference sequence). V dropped 4 bases and J dropped 0; count of bases not matched to a gene: 3. The CDR3, as DNA: TGTGCCAGCAGCTCGACAGGGAGCTCCTATAATTCACCCCTCCACTTT. Encoded protein: CASSSTGSSYNSPLHF. The full variable domain, completed using reference TRBV7-9 and TRBJ1-6, is DTGVSQNPRHKITKRGQNVTFRCDPISEHNRLYWYRQTLGQGPEFLTYFQNEAQLEKSRLLSDRFSAERPKGSFSTLEIQRTEQGDSAMYLCASSSTGSSYNSPLHFGNGTRLTVT.

This clonotype has just a few counts. The chain employs TRBV10-2 and TRBJ1-1, with unresolved D. The CDR3 is made up of 12 amino acids. Trimming shortened V by 3 bases and J by 10 bases, and 12 bases separated the two germline ends. Germline lookup yields CDR1 WSHSY and CDR2 SAAADI. The CDR3 bases are TGCGCCAGCAGTGATTCGGGGAGGGCAGCTTTCTTT. It is translated as CASSDSGRAAFF.

There are a few counts of this clonotype. The genes are TRBV20-1 and TRBJ2-2, with 12 bases aligning to TRBD2. The V segment lost 5 bases and the J segment 5 bases; nucleotides outside the gene matches: 6. CDR1 DFQATT and CDR2 SNEGSKA come from the germline V gene (reference sequence). CDR3 length equals 15 residues. The CDR3 DNA is TGCAGTGCTGGACCGGGACTAGCGGGTACCGGGGAGCTGTTTTTT. It encodes CSAGPGLAGTGELFF.

The table lists this clonotype with a few counts. The chain carries TRBV23-1 and TRBJ2-7; TRBD2 might be the D (5 bases). TRBV23-1 is marked as an open reading frame, function uncertain. The CDR3 covers 13 residues. V was pared by 4 bases and J by 7 bases, with 14 bases between. The CDR3 sequence: CASSPKGPGEQYV. The CDR3 coding sequence is TGCGCCAGCAGTCCGAAAGGGCCGGGGGAGCAGTACGTC.

This clonotype was recorded at least ten times. The rearrangement joins TRBV4-3 to TRBJ2-2, with D uncertain. Germline V gene lookup returns CDR1 LGHNA and CDR2 YSLEER. CDR3 size: 12 residues. The germline V and J ends were trimmed by 4 bases and 7 bases, with 7 bases remaining between them. CDR3 sequence (DNA): TGCGCCAGCAGCCCTCTTGGCGGGGAGCTGTTTTTT. This translates into CASSPLGGELFF.